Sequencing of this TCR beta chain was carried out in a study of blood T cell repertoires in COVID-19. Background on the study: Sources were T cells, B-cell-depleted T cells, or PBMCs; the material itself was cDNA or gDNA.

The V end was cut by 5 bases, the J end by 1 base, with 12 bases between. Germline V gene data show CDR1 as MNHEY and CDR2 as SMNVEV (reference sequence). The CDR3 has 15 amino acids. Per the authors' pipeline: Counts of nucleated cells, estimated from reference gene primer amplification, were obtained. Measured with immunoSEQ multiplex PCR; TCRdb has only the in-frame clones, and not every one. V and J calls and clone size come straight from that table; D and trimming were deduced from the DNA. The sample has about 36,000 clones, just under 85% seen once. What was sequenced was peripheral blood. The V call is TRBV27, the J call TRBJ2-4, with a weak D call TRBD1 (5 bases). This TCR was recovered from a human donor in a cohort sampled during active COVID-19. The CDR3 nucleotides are TGTGCCAGCAGTAAAGGGGTTATGGCCAAAAACATTCAGTACTTC. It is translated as CASSKGVMAKNIQYF.